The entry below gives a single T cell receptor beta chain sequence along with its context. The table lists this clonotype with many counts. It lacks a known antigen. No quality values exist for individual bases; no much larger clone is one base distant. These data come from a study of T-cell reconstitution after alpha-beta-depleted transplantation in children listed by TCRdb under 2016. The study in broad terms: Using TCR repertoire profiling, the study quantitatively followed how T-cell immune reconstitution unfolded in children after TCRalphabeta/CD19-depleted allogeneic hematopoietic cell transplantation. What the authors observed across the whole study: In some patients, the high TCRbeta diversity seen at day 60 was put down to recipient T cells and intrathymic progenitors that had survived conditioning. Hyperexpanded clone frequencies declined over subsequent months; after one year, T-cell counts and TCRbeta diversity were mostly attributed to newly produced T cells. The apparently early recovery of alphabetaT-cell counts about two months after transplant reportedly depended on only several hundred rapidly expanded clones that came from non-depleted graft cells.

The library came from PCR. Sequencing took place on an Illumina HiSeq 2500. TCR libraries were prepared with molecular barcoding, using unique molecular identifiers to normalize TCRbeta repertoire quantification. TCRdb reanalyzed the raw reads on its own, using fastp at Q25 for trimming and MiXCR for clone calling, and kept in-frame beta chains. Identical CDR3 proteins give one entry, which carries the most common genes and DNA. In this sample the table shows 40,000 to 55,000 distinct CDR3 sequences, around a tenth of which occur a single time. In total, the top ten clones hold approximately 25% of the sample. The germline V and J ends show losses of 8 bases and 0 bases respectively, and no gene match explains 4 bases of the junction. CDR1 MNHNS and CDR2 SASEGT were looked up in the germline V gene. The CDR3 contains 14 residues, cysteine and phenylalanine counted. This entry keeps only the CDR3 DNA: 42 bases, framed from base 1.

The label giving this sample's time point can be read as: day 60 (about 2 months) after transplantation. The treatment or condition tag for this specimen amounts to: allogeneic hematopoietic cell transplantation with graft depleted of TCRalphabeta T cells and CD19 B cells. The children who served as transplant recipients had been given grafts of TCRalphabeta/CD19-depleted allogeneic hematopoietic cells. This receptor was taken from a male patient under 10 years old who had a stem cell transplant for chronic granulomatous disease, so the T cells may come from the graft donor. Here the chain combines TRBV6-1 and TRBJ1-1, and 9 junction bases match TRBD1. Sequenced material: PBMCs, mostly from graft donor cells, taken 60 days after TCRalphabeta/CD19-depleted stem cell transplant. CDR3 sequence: CASGDRALNTEAFF. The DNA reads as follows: TGTGCCAGCGGGGACAGGGCTTTGAACACTGAAGCTTTCTTT.